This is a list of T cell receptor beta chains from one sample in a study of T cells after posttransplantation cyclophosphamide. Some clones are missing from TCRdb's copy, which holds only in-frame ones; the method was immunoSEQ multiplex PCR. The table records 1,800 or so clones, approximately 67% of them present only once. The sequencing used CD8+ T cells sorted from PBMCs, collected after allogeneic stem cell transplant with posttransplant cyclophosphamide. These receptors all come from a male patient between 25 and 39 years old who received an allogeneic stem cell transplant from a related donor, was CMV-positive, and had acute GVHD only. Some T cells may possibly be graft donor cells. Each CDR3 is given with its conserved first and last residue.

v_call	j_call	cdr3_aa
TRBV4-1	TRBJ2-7	CASSQEMGHYEQYF
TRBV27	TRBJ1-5	CASTPPRVGRGYSNQPQHF
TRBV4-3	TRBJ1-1	CASSQGLGGTNEAFF
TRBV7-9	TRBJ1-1	CASSNTGTGGWGTEAFF
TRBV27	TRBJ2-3	CASSLSTLAGDTQYF
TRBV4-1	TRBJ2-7	CASSQDQGSGDYEQYF
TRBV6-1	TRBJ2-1	CASSELQGGNEQFF
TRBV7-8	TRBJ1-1	CASSWRRNTEAFF
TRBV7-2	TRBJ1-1	CASSIRTGTNTEAFF
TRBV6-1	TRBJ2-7	CASSEVTGIGYEQYF
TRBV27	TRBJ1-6	CASSTGTVRAYNSPLHF
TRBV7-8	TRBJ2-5	CASSLVASGRETQYF
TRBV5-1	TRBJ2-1	CASSLSGTSDFYNEQFF
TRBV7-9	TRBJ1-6	CASSPDRGPLHF
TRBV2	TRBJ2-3	CASSERWGPSGDTQYF
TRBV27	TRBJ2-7	CASSGGQTAYEQYF
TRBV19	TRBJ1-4	CASSSGQGRTNEKLFF
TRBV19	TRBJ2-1	CASSIAHTGVPAYNEQFF
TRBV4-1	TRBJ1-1	CASSQYIGTGGNTEAFF